These T cell receptor beta chains were read from a single sample in a study of CD8+ T cells in alopecia areata. Profiling relied on immunoSEQ multiplex PCR, and the TCRdb table lists in-frame clones only, not all of them. The sample contains about 160,000 clones, 80% to 90% of which appear only once. Sequenced here: CD8+ T cells sorted from blood, sampled at week 0. The receptors come from a human donor with alopecia areata. The CDR3 runs from the conserved cysteine through the conserved F or W. The order of the fields is V gene, clone size, D gene, J gene, CDR3 protein, CDR3 DNA. A D gene is named only where the DNA matches it firmly. Expanded clones are given a class, and other clones once, few, many or no size at all.

TRBV27	NA	TRBD2	TRBJ2-3	CASSILAGGRGDTQYF	TGTGCCAGCAGTATACTAGCGGGGGGCCGAGGAGATACGCAGTATTTT
TRBV7-9	NA	NA	TRBJ2-3	CASSLVRDHRASDTQYF	TGTGCCAGCAGCTTAGTCCGAGACCACAGGGCGTCGGATACGCAGTATTTT
TRBV7-9	NA	NA	TRBJ2-4	CASSPPEGIAKNIQYF	TGTGCCAGCAGCCCCCCGGAGGGAATAGCCAAAAACATTCAGTACTTC
TRBV7-3	NA	NA	TRBJ1-2	CASGTENYGYTF	TGTGCCAGTGGGACGGAAAACTATGGCTACACCTTC
TRBV27	NA	NA	TRBJ2-5	CASSSPVNQETQYF	TGTGCCAGCAGTTCCCCAGTGAACCAAGAGACCCAGTACTTC
TRBV7-9	NA	NA	TRBJ2-7	CASSLLGGAGYEQYF	TGTGCCAGCAGCTTATTAGGCGGTGCTGGGTACGAGCAGTACTTC
TRBV5-4	NA	NA	TRBJ2-1	CASSPESGPEFF	TGTGCCAGCAGCCCTGAGTCGGGGCCCGAGTTCTTC
TRBV10-3	NA	NA	TRBJ2-1	CAISGGWGGTSSYNEQFF	TGTGCCATCAGTGGAGGATGGGGCGGCACGAGCTCCTACAATGAGCAGTTCTTC
TRBV7-3	once	NA	TRBJ2-1	CASSLAGTIYNEQFF	TGTGCCAGCAGCTTAGCGGGAACGATCTACAATGAGCAGTTCTTC
TRBV7-2	NA	NA	TRBJ2-7	CASSFWEWRTPYEQYF	TGTGCCAGCAGCTTCTGGGAGTGGAGGACCCCGTACGAGCAGTACTTC
TRBV2	NA	NA	TRBJ2-1	CASIQPRGFYNEQFF	TGTGCCAGCATCCAGCCCCGGGGTTTTTACAATGAGCAGTTCTTC
TRBV27	NA	TRBD1	TRBJ2-5	CASSTGQGVIETQYF	TGTGCCAGCAGTACCGGACAGGGAGTCATTGAGACCCAGTACTTC
TRBV7-8	once	TRBD1	TRBJ2-1	CASSFTDRENEQFF	TGTGCCAGCAGCTTCACCGACAGGGAAAATGAGCAGTTCTTC
TRBV28	NA	NA	TRBJ1-1	CASSFAGEAFF	TGTGCCAGCAGTTTTGCCGGTGAAGCTTTCTTT
TRBV13	NA	NA	TRBJ2-1	CASSSPLGNEQFF	TGTGCCAGCAGCTCGCCTTTGGGCAATGAGCAGTTCTTC
TRBV6-1	NA	TRBD2	TRBJ2-1	CASSEGNSGTNEQFF	TGTGCCAGCAGTGAAGGGAATAGCGGGACGAATGAGCAGTTCTTC
TRBV4-1	NA	NA	TRBJ2-2	CASSHAIQGNYNTGELFF	TGCGCCAGCAGCCATGCTATACAGGGAAATTACAACACCGGGGAGCTGTTTTTT
TRBV30	NA	TRBD1	TRBJ2-2	CAWGTVTNTGELFF	TGTGCCTGGGGGACAGTTACGAACACCGGGGAGCTGTTTTTT
TRBV15	NA	NA	TRBJ2-7	CATSRARGNEQYF	TGTGCCACCAGCAGAGCGCGGGGCAACGAGCAGTACTTC
TRBV29-1	NA	TRBD2	TRBJ2-7	CSVDPGGAYEQYF	TGCAGCGTTGACCCCGGGGGGGCCTACGAGCAGTACTTC
TRBV30	NA	NA	TRBJ1-2	CAWSKDTYGYTF	TGTGCCTGGAGTAAGGACACCTATGGCTACACCTTC
TRBV9	NA	TRBD2	TRBJ2-3	CASSAATSGGSTDTQYF	TGTGCCAGCAGTGCCGCGACTAGCGGGGGCAGCACAGATACGCAGTATTTT
TRBV10-1	once	NA	TRBJ2-7	CASGRTGGYEQYF	TGCGCCAGCGGGAGGACAGGAGGCTACGAGCAGTACTTC
TRBV4-1	NA	NA	TRBJ2-1	CASSQGTGLYEQFF	TGCGCCAGCAGCCAAGGGACGGGCCTTTATGAGCAGTTCTTC
TRBV7-9	NA	NA	TRBJ1-2	CASSSVQAFFRGGYTF	TGTGCCAGCAGCTCAGTTCAGGCATTTTTTCGAGGTGGCTACACCTTC